The entry below describes one TCR beta chain. Its cognate antigen is unknown. The method was immunoSEQ multiplex PCR; TCRdb's version includes in-frame clones alone and lacks a portion of them. The sample yields about 94,000 clones, approximately 82% seen once. The J segment lost 6 bases and the V segment lost 3 bases, leaving 13 bases of the junction unmatched. In germline, CDR1 is SEHNR, CDR2 FQNEAQ (reference sequence). The CDR3 is 16 amino acids. These data are taken from a study of Ad26.COV2.S vaccination and SARS-CoV-2 variants. General study findings and limits: The study found similar non-spike TCR breadth in vaccine and placebo recipients. Considerable breadth of spike-specific CD8+ and CD4+ T cell responses has reportedly been documented following vaccination. Placebo recipients trailed vaccine recipients in spike-specific TCR breadth.

J is TRBJ1-1 and V is TRBV7-9; 7 nucleotides match TRBD1. This TCR derives from a human donor who had recovered from COVID-19. Sequences were derived from peripheral blood, sampled after recovery from COVID-19. CDR3 nucleotides: TGTGCCAGCAGCTTTGGTTCGACAGGGAGGACGGCTGAAGCTTTCTTT. It specifies CASSFGSTGRTAEAFF.